A single sample gave rise to the 24 T cell receptor beta chains below, sequenced in a study of blood T cell repertoires in COVID-19. Method: immunoSEQ multiplex PCR; TCRdb's copy keeps in-frame clones and lacks some. The sample records 250,000 or so clones, approximately 85% being singletons. Sequences were obtained from PBMCs or T cells enriched from blood (not recorded which). The receptors originated from a woman in her forties or fifties who had been exposed to COVID-19.

Comments on this clone: Other DNA sequences in the sample encode the same CDR3. This rearrangement joins TRBV5-4 to TRBJ1-1; a possible D gene is TRBD1 (5 bases). Germline assignment: CDR1 SGHNT and CDR2 YYREEE (reference sequence). V lost 0 bases to trimming and J lost 5 bases, with 11 bases between them. This CDR3 region has 14 residues. The DNA of the CDR3 is TGTGCCAGCAGCTTGGCCGGGGGGGGTACTGAAGCTTTCTTT. Translating gives CASSLAGGGTEAFF.

The chain has TRBV7-6 and TRBJ2-2; D is perhaps TRBD1 (5 bases). CDR3 length equals 16 residues. Per germline, CDR1 SGHVS and CDR2 FNYEAQ. V lost 5 bases and J lost 10, with 23 bases in between. CDR3 nucleotide sequence: TGTGCCAGCAGCAAGGGGATGATGAGTCTAGGAGAGGAGCTGTTTTTT. It is translated as CASSKGMMSLGEELFF.

This sequence joins TRBV28 and TRBJ2-4; a weak D match, TRBD2 (6 bases). The germline gives CDR1 MDHEN, CDR2 SYDVKM. Trimming took 1 base from V and 6 from J, leaving 10 bases between them. The CDR3 has 14 residues. CDR3 loop: CASSLLDYTNIQYF. DNA of the CDR3: TGTGCCAGCAGTTTATTGGACTACACAAACATTCAGTACTTC.

The chain recombines TRBV7-8 with TRBJ1-5; D possibly corresponds to TRBD1 (6 bases). Trimming removed 3 bases from V and 1 base from J, with 19 bases in between. Germline V gene sequence: CDR1 SGHVS, CDR2 FQNEAQ. The CDR3 contains 18 residues. CDR3 DNA: TGTGCCAGCAGCTTTTTCCCCCCAGGACAGTCAAGCAATCAGCCCCAGCATTTT. Amino acids: CASSFFPPGQSSNQPQHF.

This clone was observed a few times. CDR3 DNA sequence: TGTGCCAGCAGCCACGGGACACCGGGGTTAACACCCCTCCACTTT. Amino acids: CASSHGTPGLTPLHF. V usage is TRBV14 and J usage is TRBJ1-6; D possibly corresponds to TRBD1 (6 bases). This CDR3 comprises 15 residues. V lost 3 bases and J 11 bases, leaving 17 bases between the germline ends. The V gene's germline CDR1 is SGHDN and CDR2 FVKESK. Using reference TRBV14 and TRBJ1-6 for the parts outside the CDR3, the full variable domain is EAGVTQFPSHSVIEKGQTVTLRCDPISGHDNLYWYRRVMGKEIKFLLHFVKESKQDESGMPNNRFLAERTGGTYSTLKVQPAELEDSGVYFCASSHGTPGLTPLHFGNGTRLTVT.

The V gene is TRBV28, the J gene TRBJ1-6; 9 bases line up with TRBD1. Trimming took 3 bases from V and 9 from J; bases not matched to a gene: 6. Germline values: CDR1 MDHEN, CDR2 SYDVKM. This CDR3 has 15 amino acids. The CDR3 DNA sequence: TGTGCCAGCAGTTTCTCCGGGACAGGGAGTTCACCCCTCCACTTT. Its translation is CASSFSGTGSSPLHF.

CDR3 region: CASSSSGFGNGYTF. CDR3 coding DNA: TGTGCCAGTAGTTCTTCCGGGTTCGGGAATGGCTACACCTTC. The rearrangement joins TRBV19 to TRBJ1-2; D is unresolved. Germline values: CDR1 LNHDA, CDR2 SQIVND (reference sequence). V lost 5 bases to trimming and J lost 6 bases, with 16 bases between them. This CDR3 has 14 residues.

The chain uses TRBV5-1 and TRBJ2-2; 11 bases map to TRBD2. In germline, CDR1 is SGHRS, CDR2 YFSETQ. J gave up 4 bases and V 2 bases, and 1 base lay outside the gene matches. The CDR3 consists of 15 residues. CDR3 bases: TGCGCCAGCAGCTTCGGACTAGCGGGCACCGGGGAGCTGTTTTTT. Translation: CASSFGLAGTGELFF.

This chain uses TRBV28 with TRBJ1-2; TRBD1 agrees at 8 bases. V shed 6 bases and J 4 bases; nucleotides not matched to a gene: 10. The CDR3 extends over 15 amino acids. Per germline, CDR1 MDHEN and CDR2 SYDVKM. This CDR3 is CASRLNPGTGYGYTF. As DNA, the CDR3 is TGTGCCAGCAGGCTAAATCCCGGGACAGGCTATGGCTACACCTTC.

The rearrangement uses TRBV19 and TRBJ2-1; 9 bases line up with TRBD2. The ends lost 5 bases at V and 5 bases at J; junction bases unmatched: 7. CDR3 length: 15 amino acids. The germline gives CDR1 LNHDA, CDR2 SQIVND (reference sequence). CDR3 sequence reads: CASSRKAGGNNEQFF. DNA for the CDR3: TGTGCCAGTAGTCGAAAGGCGGGGGGGAACAATGAGCAGTTCTTC.

The V gene is TRBV28, the J gene TRBJ2-1, with D perhaps TRBD2 (5 bases). The CDR3 is 13 amino acids. Germline CDR1 is MDHEN and CDR2 is SYDVKM. Trimming took 4 bases from V and 9 from J, leaving 13 bases between them. CDR3 nucleotide sequence: TGTGCCAGCAGTTCTGCTAGCTGGGTTGAGCAGTTCTTC. Protein: CASSSASWVEQFF.

The rearrangement uses TRBV9 and TRBJ2-7; 9 positions agree with TRBD1. Germline trimming cut 2 bases from V and 5 bases from J; bases unmatched to any gene: 8. The V gene's germline CDR1 is SGDLS and CDR2 YYNGEE. This CDR3 contains 15 residues. The CDR3 reads CASSVGQGLGNEQYF. In DNA, the CDR3 is TGTGCCAGCAGCGTGGGACAGGGTCTGGGAAACGAGCAGTACTTC.

This chain uses TRBV14 with TRBJ2-1; D might be TRBD2 (6 bases). Germline V gene lookup returns CDR1 SGHDN and CDR2 FVKESK. V dropped 4 bases and J dropped 4 bases, with 23 bases sitting between them. The CDR3 spans 18 residues. The CDR3 sequence: CASSRRALSTRGYNEQFF. CDR3 nucleotides: TGTGCCAGCAGCCGCCGGGCCCTAAGTACCCGGGGGTACAATGAGCAGTTCTTC.

The chain has TRBV10-2 and TRBJ1-2; D remains unclear. The germline gives CDR1 WSHSY, CDR2 SAAADI. V was trimmed by 2 bases and J by 4 bases, leaving 14 bases between them. CDR3 length equals 15 residues. DNA for the CDR3: TGCGCCAGCAGTGAGCCCCCGAGTGCCTCCTATGGCTACACCTTC. Translating gives CASSEPPSASYGYTF.

This chain connects TRBV2 to TRBJ1-2; the D gene is possibly TRBD1 (6 bases). In germline, CDR1 is SNHLY, CDR2 FYNNEI. This CDR3 has 12 amino acids. Trimming shortened V by 3 bases and J by 8 bases, and 10 bases separated the two germline ends. CDR3 residues: CASSDTGLGYTF. In DNA, the CDR3 is TGTGCCAGCAGTGATACAGGGTTAGGCTACACCTTC.

This sequence joins TRBV10-3 and TRBJ1-6; D is perhaps TRBD1 (5 bases). Trimming shortened V by 3 bases and J by 9 bases, and 12 bases separated the two germline ends. CDR3 length: 14 residues. CDR1 ENHRY and CDR2 SYGVKD come from the germline V gene. The CDR3 loop reads CAISETGSRSPLHF. The CDR3 DNA sequence: TGTGCCATCAGTGAAACAGGTTCACGTTCACCCCTCCACTTT.

In the case of this clone: The junction departs from the called germline gene at one end, perhaps through a read error. The chain links TRBV6-1 to TRBJ2-5; 9 bases fit TRBD1. The CDR3 loop spans 13 amino acids. CDR1 and CDR2 from the germline V gene are MNHNS and SASEGT. CDR3 sequence: CASSEDYFGQGHF. The CDR3 DNA reads as TGTGCCAGCAGTGAAGACTATTTCGGACAGGGGCACTTC.

The chain links TRBV28 to TRBJ1-6, with unresolved D. This CDR3 has 16 residues. Germline-derived CDR1 and CDR2 are MDHEN and SYDVKM. Trimming removed 6 bases from V and 9 bases from J, with 21 bases in between. The CDR3 nucleotides are TGTGCCAGCAGAAGTTGGGCTTCCGGGAAATCTTCACCCCTCCACTTT. Translated, it gives CASRSWASGKSSPLHF.

In its sample, this clone was seen once. The V and J genes are TRBV5-1 and TRBJ1-2, with D possibly matching TRBD1 (5 bases). CDR1 SGHRS and CDR2 YFSETQ come from the germline V gene. The V and J ends lost 4 bases and 8 bases respectively, with 18 bases between them. The CDR3 spans 14 residues. As DNA, the CDR3 is TGCGCCAGCAGCCATACTACTGACAGCAGGGGCTACACCTTC. Translating it yields CASSHTTDSRGYTF.

This chain links TRBV5-6 with TRBJ1-5, with a weak D call TRBD1 (5 bases). The CDR3 consists of 16 residues. Germline assignment: CDR1 SGHDT and CDR2 YYEEEE. V lost 4 bases, J lost 2 bases, and 16 bases lay in between. CDR3 in amino acids: CASSRGGRYGNQPQHF. The CDR3 DNA reads TGTGCCAGCAGCCGCGGGGGGAGATATGGCAATCAGCCCCAGCATTTT.

This rearrangement joins TRBV6-5 to TRBJ2-7, with 7 bases lining up with TRBD2. Per the germline V gene, CDR1 is MNHEY and CDR2 is SVGAGI. V shed 6 bases, J shed 6 bases, and the junction held 8 bases outside the gene matches. The CDR3 is made up of 13 amino acids. In nucleotides, the CDR3 is TGTGCCAGCAGGGCGGACGGGGGGATCGAGCAGTACTTC. It encodes CASRADGGIEQYF.

Only a few counts were recorded for this clone. The genes are TRBV6-2 or TRBV6-3 and TRBJ1-2; TRBD1 is a possible D gene (6 bases). CDR1 MNHEY and CDR2 SVGEGT come from the germline V gene. V was trimmed by 5 bases and J by 0 bases, leaving 16 bases between them. This CDR3 has 16 residues. The CDR3 DNA sequence: TGTGCCAGCAGTACAATTCAGGGGAAAGCTAACTATGGCTACACCTTC. The encoded protein is CASSTIQGKANYGYTF.

This chain links TRBV15 with TRBJ1-2, with D possibly being TRBD1 (6 bases). The V gene lost 6 bases and the J gene lost 4 bases, with 24 bases spanning the gap. The V gene's germline CDR1 is LNHNV and CDR2 YYDKDF (reference sequence). The CDR3 is 17 amino acids. Written as DNA, the CDR3 is TGTGCCACCAGGGACGAGGCAGATGACAGGACCATCTATGGCTACACCTTC. Its translation: CATRDEADDRTIYGYTF.

The chain combines TRBV7-8 with TRBJ1-4; the D gene is possibly TRBD1 (6 bases). There are 13 residues in the CDR3. The germline V gene encodes CDR1 SGHVS and CDR2 FQNEAQ. Trimming stripped 8 bases from V and 2 bases from J, with 9 bases between. The CDR3 reads CASRRGTNEKLFF. CDR3 coding DNA: TGTGCCAGCCGTAGGGGGACTAATGAAAAACTGTTTTTT.